The 32 T cell receptor beta chains presented below share a single source sample, sequenced in a study of CD8+ T cells in alopecia areata. Sequencing relied on a cDNA template that was reverse transcribed from extracted RNA. Data came from immunoSEQ multiplex PCR; TCRdb stores just in-frame clones and leaves some out. The table includes about 7,900 clones, about three fifths detected once. From alopecia areata patients, lesional scalp punch biopsies and peripheral blood were collected. The material sequenced was skin, taken at week 0. The source is a human donor with alopecia areata.

The chain is built from TRBV4-3 and TRBJ1-1; D is unresolved. The V gene's germline CDR1 is LGHNA and CDR2 YSLEER. This CDR3 has 15 amino acids. Trimming cost V 1 base and J 4 bases, with 13 bases left between them. The CDR3 DNA reads TGCGCCAGCAGCCAAGCAGTGGTGAGAGCCACTGAAGCTTTCTTT. This sequence encodes CASSQAVVRATEAFF.

There are a few counts of this clone. The V call is TRBV6-6, the J call TRBJ2-1; 10 nucleotides align to TRBD2. Trimming took 5 bases from V and 4 from J; bases not matched to a gene: 5. The CDR3 sequence is 15 residues long. The V gene's germline CDR1 is MNHNY and CDR2 SVGAGI (reference sequence). CDR3 sequence: CASSQSGRAYNEQFF. DNA of the CDR3: TGTGCCAGCAGTCAAAGCGGGAGGGCGTACAATGAGCAGTTCTTC.

The chain uses TRBV19 and TRBJ2-1; no firm D call. Looked up from germline, CDR1 is LNHDA and CDR2 is SQIVND (reference sequence). This CDR3 spans 11 amino acids. V was cut by 10 bases and J by 6 bases, with 10 bases left in between. The CDR3 DNA is TGTGCCATTTCGACTGGCAATGAGCAGTTCTTC. Its protein is CAISTGNEQFF.

The chain recombines TRBV6-1 with TRBJ1-5; D is unresolved. Germline values: CDR1 MNHNS, CDR2 SASEGT. The CDR3 spans 18 residues. Trimming removed 0 bases at V and 0 bases at J, with 15 bases between. CDR3 protein: CASSEAQLGRPSNQPQHF. The CDR3 DNA reads TGTGCCAGCAGTGAAGCGCAATTAGGCAGACCTAGCAATCAGCCCCAGCATTTT.

The chain couples TRBV10-2 to TRBJ2-5, with TRBD2 matching over 11 bases. The germline V gene has CDR1 WSHSY and CDR2 SAAADI. Germline trimming cut 3 bases from V and 5 bases from J; bases unmatched to any gene: 8. The CDR3 sequence is 16 residues long. CDR3 DNA: TGCGCCAGCAGTGAACTTGGGACTAGCGGTCGGGAGACCCAGTACTTC. This translates into CASSELGTSGRETQYF.

This clone is a singleton in its sample. The chain links TRBV29-1 to TRBJ2-3; D is tentatively TRBD1 or TRBD2 (5 bases each). The CDR3 is 12 amino acids. Germline loops: CDR1 SQVTM, CDR2 ANQGSEA. V shed 8 bases and J shed 3 bases, with 12 bases lying between them. The CDR3 region is CSFQGGTDTQYF. The CDR3 DNA is TGCAGCTTTCAGGGCGGGACAGATACGCAGTATTTT.

Regarding this clone: An end of the junction does not agree with germline; a read error may underlie this. The chain has TRBV28 and TRBJ2-1; 8 bases map to TRBD1. Germline V CDR1 and CDR2: MDHEN, SYDVKM. The CDR3 sequence is 15 residues long. The CDR3 spells CPSSLLQGAVNEQFF. CDR3 nucleotide sequence: TGCCCCAGCAGTTTACTCCAGGGGGCGGTGAATGAGCAGTTCTTC.

The chain has TRBV5-1 and TRBJ2-1; TRBD1 matches at 12 bases. Trimming took 1 base from V and 8 from J; bases not matched to a gene: 4. Per the germline V gene, CDR1 is SGHRS and CDR2 is YFSETQ. CDR3 length: 15 amino acids. Here the CDR3 reads CASSLPGTGGDEQFF. The CDR3 DNA reads as TGCGCCAGCAGCTTGCCCGGGACAGGGGGCGATGAGCAGTTCTTC.

V and J are TRBV6-1 and TRBJ1-1; TRBD1 matches at 8 bases. Unmatched junction bases numbered 2, after V lost 6 bases and J lost 5 bases. CDR1 and CDR2 (germline): MNHNS, SASEGT. The CDR3 loop spans 12 amino acids. CDR3 residues: CASRYRGTEAFF. In DNA form, the CDR3 reads TGTGCCAGCAGATACAGGGGGACTGAAGCTTTCTTT.

The V call is TRBV19, the J call TRBJ2-1, with TRBD1 as a possible D gene (6 bases). CDR3 length: 15 amino acids. CDR1 is LNHDA and CDR2 is SQIVND in the germline V gene (reference sequence). Trimming pared 3 bases from V and 8 bases from J, leaving 17 bases between. The CDR3 sequence is CASSIGQGSVDEQFF. The CDR3 DNA is TGTGCCAGTAGTATTGGGCAGGGGTCAGTCGATGAGCAGTTCTTC.

The chain links TRBV28 to TRBJ2-7; 9 bases agree with TRBD1. Germline assignment: CDR1 MDHEN and CDR2 SYDVKM. The CDR3 is made up of 14 amino acids. The V segment lost 10 bases and the J segment 12 bases; nucleotides outside the gene matches: 19. The CDR3: CAIEDRGSSYSWYF. In DNA form, the CDR3 reads TGTGCCATCGAGGACAGGGGTAGCTCCTATAGTTGGTACTTC.

J is TRBJ1-3 and V is TRBV15; 7 bases agree with TRBD1. Germline V CDR1 and CDR2: LNHNV, YYDKDF (reference sequence). This CDR3 comprises 15 residues. With 3 bases clipped from V and 4 bases from J, the junction kept 6 bases outside the gene matches. The CDR3 is CATSRTGTRGNTIYF. DNA of the CDR3: TGTGCCACCAGCAGGACAGGGACCCGAGGAAACACCATATATTTT.

The J gene is TRBJ2-4, the V gene TRBV28, with TRBD1 as a possible D gene (6 bases). Germline lookup yields CDR1 MDHEN and CDR2 SYDVKM. V dropped 4 bases and J dropped 0 bases, with 25 bases sitting between them. The CDR3 runs 20 residues. The CDR3 coding sequence is TGTGCCAGCAGTTCCCCCCGGACAGATGGAGAGCGGCAAGCCAAAAACATTCAGTACTTC. Protein: CASSSPRTDGERQAKNIQYF.

The J gene is TRBJ2-7, the V gene TRBV7-2; no clear D gene. CDR1 is SGHTA and CDR2 is FQGNSA in the germline V gene. Trimming stripped 0 bases from V and 0 bases from J, with 9 bases between. The CDR3 is made up of 15 amino acids. CDR3 coding DNA: TGTGCCAGCAGCTTAGCGGTCCTGAGCTCCTACGAGCAGTACTTC. It is translated as CASSLAVLSSYEQYF.

This clone was detected only a few times. The V gene is TRBV7-2, the J gene TRBJ2-1; no clear D. With 2 bases removed from V and 6 bases from J, the gap between germline ends came to 14 bases. Per germline, CDR1 SGHTA and CDR2 FQGNSA. The CDR3 consists of 15 residues. CDR3 coding DNA: TGTGCCAGCAGCTTAACTCCTAGTGGTGCCAATGAGCAGTTCTTC. Translation gives CASSLTPSGANEQFF.

This clone was counted a few times. The chain recombines TRBV29-1 with TRBJ2-5; D unresolved. CDR3 size: 10 residues. Germline lookup yields CDR1 SQVTM and CDR2 ANQGSEA. Trimming pared 1 base from V and 5 bases from J, leaving 2 bases between. In nucleotides, the CDR3 is TGCAGCGTTGAAGGCGAGACCCAGTACTTC. It is translated as CSVEGETQYF.

The V and J genes are TRBV28 and TRBJ2-7, with 9 bases fitting TRBD1. Looked up from germline, CDR1 is MDHEN and CDR2 is SYDVKM. The length of the CDR3 is 14 residues. J gave up 3 bases and V 3 bases, and 3 bases lay outside the gene matches. The CDR3 sequence is CASSLGQGNYEQYF. The DNA of the CDR3 is TGTGCCAGCAGTTTGGGACAGGGTAACTACGAGCAGTACTTC.

The chain employs TRBV7-2 and TRBJ2-7; the D is unclear. V lost 8 bases and J 0 bases, leaving 11 bases between the germline ends. Germline-derived CDR1 and CDR2 are SGHTA and FQGNSA. The CDR3 covers 13 residues. The CDR3 loop reads CASPMISSYEQYF. CDR3 nucleotides: TGTGCCAGCCCTATGATCAGCTCCTACGAGCAGTACTTC.

The chain recombines TRBV10-3 with TRBJ1-2; TRBD1 matches at 8 bases. The CDR3 runs 14 residues. J was trimmed by 3 bases and V by 6 bases; bases with no gene match: 6. In germline, CDR1 is ENHRY, CDR2 SYGVKD. CDR3 residues: CAIRGDRSHYGYTF. CDR3 nucleotide sequence: TGTGCCATCAGGGGGGACAGGAGTCACTATGGCTACACCTTC.

Worth noting for this clone: At one of its ends the junction is not consistent with the germline gene, which may arise from a read error. The chain recombines TRBV7-2 with TRBJ2-3; D remains ambiguous. The CDR3 is 16 amino acids. In germline, CDR1 is SGHTA, CDR2 FQGNSA. The CDR3 bases are TGTGCCAGCAGCTTTCGCCCAGACACTCAAATGGATACGCAGTACTTT. This sequence encodes CASSFRPDTQMDTQYF.

The rearrangement joins TRBV30 to TRBJ1-2; D uncertain. V dropped 5 bases and J dropped 1 base, with 11 bases sitting between them. The CDR3 extends over 13 amino acids. CDR1 and CDR2 (germline): GTSNPN, SVGIG (reference sequence). DNA of the CDR3: TGTGCCTGGGGCCCCCGGGGTAACTATGGCTACACCTTC. It specifies CAWGPRGNYGYTF.

The chain employs TRBV20-1 and TRBJ2-7; no clear D. This CDR3 spans 10 amino acids. Germline V gene sequence: CDR1 DFQATT, CDR2 SNEGSKA (reference sequence). V was pared by 3 bases and J by 7 bases, with 7 bases between. In nucleotides, the CDR3 is TGCAGTGCTAGCCAGAATGAGCAGTACTTC. Translated, it gives CSASQNEQYF.

The V call is TRBV28, the J call TRBJ2-1; TRBD2 aligns across 7 bases. This CDR3 is built from 17 residues. With V trimmed by 4 bases and J by 2 bases, 11 bases remained unmatched. CDR1 and CDR2 (germline): MDHEN, SYDVKM. The CDR3 DNA reads TGTGCCAGCAGTTCCTTTCCCCTTGGGGGGGCCTACAATGAGCAGTTCTTC. Translation: CASSSFPLGGAYNEQFF.

This clone was counted only a few times. The J gene is TRBJ2-7, the V gene TRBV4-1; D is unclear. The V end lost 1 base, the J end lost 1 base, and 5 bases lay between the germline ends. This CDR3 comprises 13 residues. Germline loops: CDR1 MGHRA, CDR2 YSYEKL. CDR3 sequence (DNA): TGCGCCAGCAGCCAAGTCCGTTCCTACGAGCAGTACTTC. This codes for CASSQVRSYEQYF.

The chain couples TRBV6-1 to TRBJ2-7; 8 positions match TRBD1. The germline V gene has CDR1 MNHNS and CDR2 SASEGT. The V and J ends lost 4 bases and 3 bases, in that order; junction bases with no gene match: 11. This CDR3 comprises 16 residues. This CDR3 is CASSGGWGTGGYEQYF. The CDR3, as DNA: TGTGCCAGCAGTGGTGGTTGGGGGACAGGAGGCTACGAGCAGTACTTC.

V usage is TRBV5-1 and J usage is TRBJ2-1; D may correspond to TRBD1 or TRBD2 (5 bases each). The CDR3 sequence is 13 residues long. V dropped 4 bases and J dropped 9 bases, with 14 bases sitting between them. Germline values: CDR1 SGHRS, CDR2 YFSETQ. The chain's CDR3 is CASSADSGGEQFF. CDR3 bases: TGCGCCAGCAGCGCAGACTCTGGGGGTGAGCAGTTCTTC.

This clone showed up just a few times. The chain carries TRBV9 and TRBJ1-4; 9 positions agree with TRBD1. Germline V lookup: CDR1 SGDLS, CDR2 YYNGEE. The CDR3 loop spans 13 amino acids. After removal of 3 bases from V and 8 bases from J, the junction contained 2 bases not matched to a gene. The CDR3 reads CASSGGQGEKLFF. The DNA of the CDR3 is TGTGCCAGCAGCGGGGGACAGGGCGAAAAACTGTTTTTT.

The rearrangement joins TRBV6-1 to TRBJ2-3, with TRBD2 matching 8 bases. The V gene end was trimmed by 0 bases and the J gene end by 6 bases; junction bases not matched to a gene: 11. CDR1 and CDR2 (germline): MNHNS, SASEGT. The CDR3 consists of 17 residues. Here the CDR3 DNA reads TGTGCCAGCAGTGAAGCCGGCAGCGGGGGTCGGGGGGATACGCAGTATTTT. Protein product: CASSEAGSGGRGDTQYF.

In its sample, this clone was seen a few times. This chain connects TRBV7-9 to TRBJ2-7, with a weak D call TRBD1 (7 bases). Looked up from germline, CDR1 is SEHNR and CDR2 is FQNEAQ (reference sequence). CDR3 size: 16 residues. Deletions cut 1 base from V and 4 bases from J, with 17 bases between. CDR3 amino acids: CASSLDRRGVSYEQYF. The CDR3 bases are TGTGCCAGCAGCTTAGATCGCAGGGGGGTTTCGTACGAGCAGTACTTC.

CDR3 nucleotide sequence: TGCGCCAGCAGCCTGAGGACAGGGAGCTCCTACGAGCAGTACTTC. It is translated as CASSLRTGSSYEQYF. V gene TRBV4-1 combines with J gene TRBJ2-7; 8 bases align to TRBD1. V lost 4 bases, J lost 0 bases, and 5 bases stayed unmatched. The CDR3 loop spans 15 amino acids. Germline CDR1 reads MGHRA; CDR2 reads YSYEKL.

This clone has just one count. This chain connects TRBV4-1 to TRBJ2-1; D possibly matches TRBD1 or TRBD2 (5 bases each). There are 12 residues in the CDR3. V lost 6 bases and J 9 bases, leaving 12 bases between the germline ends. CDR1 is MGHRA, CDR2 YSYEKL, per germline. The CDR3 coding sequence is TGCGCCAGCAGTAGGGGAGAGGGTGAGCAGTTCTTC. Translating it yields CASSRGEGEQFF.

With regard to this clone: At one end the junction does not follow the germline gene, possibly because of a read error. The chain recombines TRBV6-1 with TRBJ2-7; the D gene is possibly TRBD1 (6 bases). Germline CDR1 and CDR2: MNHNS and SASEGT. The CDR3 has 11 residues. The CDR3 loop reads CASSDYRDNRF. The CDR3 DNA sequence: TGTGCCAGCAGTGATTACCGGGACAACCGATTC.